This T cell receptor beta chain was sequenced in a study of blood T cell repertoires in COVID-19 (dated by TCRdb to the early 2020s). Context from the whole study: The collaborator samples originated in the United States, Italy and Spain and spanned the acute and convalescent phases of COVID-19. The samples were drawn from the first 160 participants of the ongoing ImmuneRACE study and from some 1,300 subjects provided by 6 global collaborators. Where available, HLA class I and class II types were taken from metadata supplied by the sample provider and were not determined by assay-based typing. The sample metadata nearly always contained a de-identified subject ID, COVID-19 status, age in years and sex. The dataset comprised deeply sampled blood TCRbeta repertoires from subjects exposed to, actively infected with, or recovered from COVID-19. The repertoires were released in a freely available public database intended as a resource for research on the immune response to SARS-CoV-2. The material from the prospective study consisted of cDNA or gDNA derived from T cells, B-cell-depleted T cells, or PBMCs.

General findings and caveats noted by the study authors: Clinical and demographic metadata were provided uncurated, with the amount varying by source and participant.

At one collaborating source in Seattle, patients were enrolled during active infection and were followed longitudinally through the course of disease. Whole blood was collected in K2EDTA tubes by collaborating institutions according to the institutions' own protocols. For TCRbeta analysis, collaborator samples were shipped as frozen whole blood, as isolated PBMCs, or as DNA extracted from either sample type. TCRbeta CDR3 regions were amplified from genomic DNA using the immunoSEQ Assay, a bias-controlled multiplex PCR. On the study's bioinformatics: Nucleated cell counts per sample were estimated from amplification of reference gene primers within the assay. Sequence reads were collapsed and filtered to measure the absolute abundance of every unique TCRbeta CDR3 rearrangement. For each sample, productive Simpson clonality was calculated by taking the square root of Simpson's diversity index across productive rearrangements. TCRdb retrieved this table from immuneACCESS and kept in-frame rearrangements only. Not all clones are present; in checked studies, unresolved V genes account for under half, and no reason is known for the remainder. The V and J calls and clone size come from that table; D and trimming were worked out from the DNA. This sample has 300,000 to 400,000 clones in its table, and almost 90% of those were observed once. The ten biggest clones cover roughly 2.8% of the sample.

The junction shows trimming of 0 bases on V and 7 bases on J, plus 3 bases between the germline ends. Taken from cysteine to phenylalanine, the CDR3 has 11 residues. Just CDR3 DNA is preserved here, 33 bases in frame from base 1. Looking up the germline V gene (reference sequence) yields CDR1 LGHDT and CDR2 YNNKEL. About this clone itself: Its antigen is not yet known. Within one base of it there is no much larger clone, and no base qualities were kept.

Sequencing was carried out using peripheral blood. This receptor was taken from a woman aged 25 to 45 with COVID-19, enrolled during active disease. This chain is built from TRBV3-1 (or the pseudogene TRBV3-2) and TRBJ1-1; confidence is insufficient to name the D gene. Here the CDR3 is given as CASSQDLEAFF. The base sequence is TGTGCCAGCAGCCAAGATCTTGAAGCTTTCTTT.